Following are 30 T cell receptor beta chains from one sample sequenced in a study of cytotoxic CD8 clonotypes in ibrutinib-treated CLL. Libraries were prepared by immunoSEQ multiplex PCR; TCRdb keeps only in-frame clonotypes and omits some of them. The table shows tens of thousands of clones, with about two thirds occurring only once. The material sequenced was PBMCs, taken after 12 months of ibrutinib treatment. The receptors were sampled from a human donor with chronic lymphocytic leukemia.

This clone was detected a few times. The gene calls are TRBV11-2 and TRBJ1-1; D gene uncertain. V gave up 4 bases and J gave up 5 bases, with 14 bases separating them. Germline V gene lookup returns CDR1 SGHAT and CDR2 FQNNGV. This CDR3 region has 14 residues. CDR3 coding DNA: TGTGCCAGCAGCTCCCCCCGTGAGGGTACTGAAGCTTTCTTT. Protein product: CASSSPREGTEAFF.

V usage is TRBV18 and J usage is TRBJ1-1; tentative D call: TRBD1 (6 bases). Germline CDR1 and CDR2: KGHSH and LQKENI. V was clipped by 3 bases and J by 6 bases, with 14 bases between them. CDR3 length: 14 amino acids. This CDR3 reads CASSPLQGEAEAFF. CDR3 nucleotide sequence: TGTGCCAGCTCACCCTTACAGGGTGAGGCTGAAGCTTTCTTT.

This clone was counted once. This rearrangement joins TRBV27 to TRBJ1-2, with D unclear. V was cut by 6 bases and J by 2 bases, with 10 bases left in between. The CDR3 runs 13 residues. The germline CDR1 and CDR2 sequences are MNHEY and SMNVEV (reference sequence). This CDR3 reads CASSPDGNYGYTF. The CDR3 DNA is TGTGCCAGCAGCCCTGACGGAAACTATGGCTACACCTTC.

This sequence joins TRBV11-2 and TRBJ2-1, with D perhaps given as TRBD1 or TRBD2 (5 bases each). CDR1 SGHAT and CDR2 FQNNGV come from the germline V gene. With 5 bases removed from V and 4 bases from J, the gap between germline ends came to 15 bases. The CDR3 is 15 residues long. CDR3 in amino acids: CASSPGSPGYNEQFF. The CDR3 coding sequence is TGTGCCAGCAGCCCAGGGAGCCCGGGTTACAATGAGCAGTTCTTC.

The chain couples TRBV5-1 to TRBJ2-2; the match to TRBD2 covers 13 bases. V dropped 7 bases and J dropped 0; count of bases not matched to a gene: 3. The CDR3 length is 16 residues. Germline V gives CDR1 SGHRS, CDR2 YFSETQ. CDR3 sequence: CASGGTSGANTGELFF. The CDR3, as DNA: TGCGCCAGCGGCGGGACTAGCGGGGCGAACACCGGGGAGCTGTTTTTT.

The chain has TRBV28 and TRBJ2-6, with TRBD1 matching 8 bases. The CDR3 runs to 20 residues. The V gene's germline CDR1 is MDHEN and CDR2 SYDVKM. With 6 bases clipped from V and 0 bases from J, the junction kept 16 bases outside the gene matches. The CDR3 spells CASRPLPGTGLYSGANVLTF. DNA of the CDR3: TGTGCCAGCAGACCCCTCCCGGGGACAGGCCTTTACTCTGGGGCCAACGTCCTGACTTTC.

The rearrangement links TRBV27 to TRBJ1-2; D is possibly TRBD1 (5 bases). The germline V gene has CDR1 MNHEY and CDR2 SMNVEV (reference sequence). V was pared by 7 bases and J by 2 bases, with 14 bases between. The CDR3 length is 14 residues. CDR3 in DNA: TGTGCCAGCACCTCTCTGGGGGAAAACTATGGCTACACCTTC. Its protein product is CASTSLGENYGYTF.

V and J are TRBV9 and TRBJ1-2; perhaps TRBD1 as D (5 bases). V was clipped by 2 bases and J by 4 bases, with 15 bases between them. The CDR3 is 15 amino acids. Per germline, CDR1 SGDLS and CDR2 YYNGEE. The CDR3, as DNA: TGTGCCAGCAGCGTCGGACACGAAACAATCTATGGCTACACCTTC. It is translated as CASSVGHETIYGYTF.

This chain joins TRBV5-1 and TRBJ2-5; no clear D. The CDR3 length is 15 residues. V dropped 0 bases and J dropped 0 bases, with 9 bases sitting between them. Per the germline V gene, CDR1 is SGHRS and CDR2 is YFSETQ. CDR3 sequence (DNA): TGCGCCAGCAGCTTGGATCCTGGCTACCAAGAGACCCAGTACTTC. It codes for CASSLDPGYQETQYF.

This clone was recorded a few times. The chain couples TRBV4-2 to TRBJ2-7; D remains unclear. There are 14 residues in the CDR3. V was clipped by 1 base and J by 3 bases, with 10 bases between them. Germline lookup yields CDR1 LGHNA and CDR2 YNFKEQ. In DNA, the CDR3 is TGTGCCAGCAGCCAAGTGTTAGGATACTACGAGCAGTACTTC. It translates to CASSQVLGYYEQYF.

The CDR3 DNA sequence: TGTGCCAGCAGCTTAGCGGGACGAGGAGCTAACTATGGCTACACCTTC. As protein: CASSLAGRGANYGYTF. This rearrangement joins TRBV7-9 to TRBJ1-2, with D possibly matching TRBD1 (5 bases). V was shortened by 0 bases and J by 0 bases, with 11 bases between the two germline ends. Looked up from germline, CDR1 is SEHNR and CDR2 is FQNEAQ (reference sequence). CDR3 length equals 16 residues.

CDR3 in amino acids: CASSFTHGARSYNEQFF. The CDR3 coding sequence is TGTGCCAGCAGCTTCACTCATGGGGCGCGCTCCTACAATGAGCAGTTCTTC. V gene TRBV27 combines with J gene TRBJ2-1, with D tentatively TRBD1 (5 bases). The CDR3 covers 17 residues. V shed 6 bases and J shed 0 bases, with 18 bases lying between them. CDR1 and CDR2 from the germline V gene are MNHEY and SMNVEV (reference sequence).

The chain is built from TRBV28 and TRBJ1-2, with D tentatively TRBD1 (6 bases). The CDR3 extends over 14 amino acids. Germline V lookup: CDR1 MDHEN, CDR2 SYDVKM. V lost 7 bases and J 2 bases, leaving 14 bases between the germline ends. For the CDR3, the DNA is TGTGCCAGCAAAACAGGGCCCACAAACTATGGCTACACCTTC. Translating it yields CASKTGPTNYGYTF.

The table lists this clone with a few counts. The chain has TRBV5-4 and TRBJ1-6; 9 bases align to TRBD1. This CDR3 contains 16 residues. The germline V gene has CDR1 SGHNT and CDR2 YYREEE (reference sequence). V shed 4 bases and J 7 bases; nucleotides not matched to a gene: 9. CDR3 bases: TGTGCCAGCAGCCCGGGGGGGACAGGGATGAATTCACCCCTCCACTTT. Translating gives CASSPGGTGMNSPLHF. The whole variable domain, remainder taken from reference TRBV5-4 and TRBJ1-6, is ETGVTQSPTHLIKTRGQQVTLRCSSQSGHNTVSWYQQALGQGPQFIFQYYREEENGRGNFPPRFSGLQFPNYSSELNVNALELDDSALYLCASSPGGTGMNSPLHFGNGTRLTVT.

J is TRBJ2-7 and V is TRBV5-1, with D tentatively TRBD2 (7 bases). Germline V CDR1 and CDR2: SGHRS, YFSETQ. This CDR3 spans 15 amino acids. Deletions cut 4 bases from V and 5 bases from J, with 19 bases between. This chain's CDR3 is CASSVVGGGVNEQYF. CDR3 bases: TGCGCCAGCAGCGTTGTAGGCGGGGGCGTAAACGAGCAGTACTTC.

This chain joins TRBV4-3 and TRBJ2-7; a possible D gene is TRBD1 (5 bases). The V and J ends lost 0 bases and 3 bases respectively, with 9 bases between them. The V gene's germline CDR1 is LGHNA and CDR2 YSLEER. The CDR3 runs to 14 residues. CDR3 DNA sequence: TGCGCCAGCAGCCAAGACCCCCAGGGCTACGAGCAGTACTTC. Translating gives CASSQDPQGYEQYF.

This chain uses TRBV27 with TRBJ1-5; maybe TRBD1 (6 bases). This CDR3 comprises 14 residues. The germline V and J ends were trimmed by 2 bases and 2 bases, with 7 bases remaining between them. Germline-derived CDR1 and CDR2 are MNHEY and SMNVEV (reference sequence). CDR3 coding DNA: TGTGCCAGCAGTTTAAGGGGGGGCAATCAGCCCCAGCATTTT. Protein: CASSLRGGNQPQHF.

The chain recombines TRBV19 with TRBJ1-2; TRBD1 is a possible D gene (6 bases). This CDR3 spans 18 amino acids. Looked up from germline, CDR1 is LNHDA and CDR2 is SQIVND (reference sequence). V shed 7 bases and J shed 3 bases, with 27 bases lying between them. The CDR3 DNA reads as TGTGCCAGTACCCTAATTGGGGGCCTAAAAAGGGGCGACTATGGCTACACCTTC. Translation: CASTLIGGLKRGDYGYTF.

CDR3 nucleotide sequence: TGTGCCTGGAGTTGGCAGGGCTACGAGCAGTACTTC. This sequence encodes CAWSWQGYEQYF. The chain combines TRBV30 with TRBJ2-7, with D perhaps TRBD1 (5 bases). In germline, CDR1 is GTSNPN, CDR2 SVGIG (reference sequence). Trimming removed 2 bases at V and 3 bases at J, with 8 bases between. The CDR3 length is 12 residues.

The chain combines TRBV4-3 with TRBJ2-1, with 8 bases that match TRBD1. Germline values: CDR1 LGHNA, CDR2 YSLEER. The CDR3 has 16 residues. The trim removed 3 bases at V and 6 bases at J, leaving 10 bases unmatched. The DNA for the CDR3 is TGCGCCAGCAGCCACCGGACAGGGCTGGGAGGCAATGAGCAGTTCTTC. This codes for CASSHRTGLGGNEQFF.

The chain carries TRBV5-1 and TRBJ1-1; D is ambiguous. The germline V gene encodes CDR1 SGHRS and CDR2 YFSETQ. Trimming took off 3 bases at V and 3 bases at J, with 9 bases between the two ends. The CDR3 covers 13 residues. CDR3 region: CASSWRLDTEAFF. As DNA, the CDR3 is TGCGCCAGCAGCTGGAGATTGGACACTGAAGCTTTCTTT.

The chain couples TRBV18 to TRBJ1-5, with a tentative D call TRBD1 (6 bases). The CDR3 is 14 amino acids. CDR1 and CDR2 from the germline V gene are KGHSH and LQKENI. Trimming removed 4 bases at V and 2 bases at J, with 9 bases between. For the CDR3, the DNA is TGTGCCAGCTCACGGCCAGGGGGCAATCAGCCCCAGCATTTT. Translating gives CASSRPGGNQPQHF. Using reference TRBV18 and TRBJ1-5 for the parts outside the CDR3, the full variable domain is NAGVMQNPRHLVRRRGQEARLRCSPMKGHSHVYWYRQLPEEGLKFMVYLQKENIIDESGMPKERFSAEFPKEGPSILRIQQVVRGDSAAYFCASSRPGGNQPQHFGDGTRLSIL.

V gene TRBV5-1 combines with J gene TRBJ2-2, with D perhaps matching TRBD1 (5 bases). Germline V gene data show CDR1 as SGHRS and CDR2 as YFSETQ. Trimming took off 0 bases at V and 7 bases at J, with 7 bases between the two ends. This CDR3 is built from 13 residues. CDR3 region: CASSLGGDGELFF. As DNA, the CDR3 is TGCGCCAGCAGCTTGGGGGGCGACGGGGAGCTGTTTTTT.

This chain links TRBV28 with TRBJ1-6; D call uncertain. This CDR3 spans 15 amino acids. Germline V gene lookup returns CDR1 MDHEN and CDR2 SYDVKM. Trimming cost V 6 bases and J 0 bases, with 9 bases left between them. DNA for the CDR3: TGTGCCAGCAGGGCACGGAGCTCCTATAATTCACCCCTCCACTTT. It is translated as CASRARSSYNSPLHF.

The chain has TRBV2 and TRBJ1-2, with a tentative D call TRBD1 (5 bases). CDR3 length: 13 residues. CDR1 SNHLY and CDR2 FYNNEI come from the germline V gene. The germline V and J ends were trimmed by 6 bases and 8 bases, with 16 bases remaining between them. CDR3 in amino acids: CASRRDSEGGYTF. CDR3 bases: TGTGCCAGCAGGAGGGACTCTGAGGGGGGCTACACCTTC.

The chain uses TRBV7-9 and TRBJ1-1; possible D gene TRBD1, 5 bases. CDR1 and CDR2 from the germline V gene are SEHNR and FQNEAQ (reference sequence). Trimming left V 5 bases short and J 3 bases short, with 28 bases between. The CDR3 is 19 amino acids. CDR3 region: CASSLGAYAGPRGDTEAFF. CDR3 DNA: TGTGCCAGCAGCCTGGGAGCCTATGCAGGTCCACGAGGGGACACTGAAGCTTTCTTT.

There are a few counts of this clone. CDR3 in amino acids: CASSPGTGNSNQPQHF. The CDR3 bases are TGTGCCAGCTCACCTGGGACAGGGAATAGCAATCAGCCCCAGCATTTT. This chain uses TRBV18 with TRBJ1-5; 9 bases are shared with TRBD1. V lost 3 bases, J lost 0 bases, and 3 bases stayed unmatched. Per germline, CDR1 KGHSH and CDR2 LQKENI. The CDR3 has 16 amino acids.

V usage is TRBV5-1 and J usage is TRBJ2-1; D is possibly TRBD2 (7 bases). V lost 0 bases and J lost 5, with 12 bases in between. Germline V gene lookup returns CDR1 SGHRS and CDR2 YFSETQ. The CDR3 is 15 amino acids. The CDR3 DNA reads TGCGCCAGCAGCTTGGGCGGGGGCGCCCACAATGAGCAGTTCTTC. It translates to CASSLGGGAHNEQFF.

This chain uses TRBV29-1 with TRBJ1-2, with D unresolved. This CDR3 has 15 residues. CDR1 SQVTM and CDR2 ANQGSEA come from the germline V gene. V lost 0 bases, J lost 2 bases, and 13 bases lay in between. The CDR3 sequence: CSVEDPVLGNYGYTF. As DNA, the CDR3 is TGCAGCGTTGAAGATCCGGTCTTAGGGAACTATGGCTACACCTTC.

The chain uses TRBV10-3 and TRBJ1-1, with D perhaps matching TRBD1 (6 bases). The germline V and J ends were trimmed by 0 bases and 1 base, with 12 bases remaining between them. The germline CDR1 and CDR2 sequences are ENHRY and SYGVKD. This CDR3 has 16 amino acids. The CDR3 nucleotides are TGTGCCATCAGTGAGTCGGAGGGCAGGGGGAACACTGAAGCTTTCTTT. This encodes CAISESEGRGNTEAFF.